This TCR beta chain was observed in a study of regulatory and conventional T cells in RAG deficiency. Profiled with immunoSEQ multiplex PCR; TCRdb holds only in-frame clones, not every one. The data hold 6,500 to 7,000 clones, with about four fifths observed a single time. On this clone: What it recognizes is unknown.

Study conclusions and caveats: Other subsets showed roughly 10-fold reductions, but Treg unique TCR beta sequences fell roughly 100-fold in these patients. Omenn CD25-high CD127-low cells may be activated cells, not true Tregs. Shorter CDR3s in all patient subsets; >80% Treg-Tconv overlap in Omenn.

Germline CDR1 SGDLS, CDR2 YYNGEE. Trimming removed 0 bases from V and 8 bases from J, with 14 bases in between. The length of the CDR3 is 14 residues. These data were also filed under a second study, of regulatory T cells. That source reports: Amplification used 52 TRBV primers and 13 TRBJ primers. Skewed V and J usage and few unique V-J pairs marked patient repertoires, most in Tregs.

Sequencing used CD8+ T cells sorted from blood. The rearrangement uses TRBV9 and TRBJ1-2, with D possibly being TRBD1 (6 bases). This sequence originates from a human donor in good health. The CDR3 DNA sequence: TGTGCCAGCAGCGTAGGGGATCCAGGGGACGGCTACACCTTC. This encodes CASSVGDPGDGYTF.